This T cell receptor (beta chain) was captured by sequencing in a study of cytomegalovirus exposure and HLA in healthy donors. This clone was found once. The assay was immunoSEQ multiplex PCR, and TCRdb's table has in-frame clones only and misses some. This table holds roughly 230,000 clones, roughly 87% found once. This receptor was identified in a woman aged 25 to 45 in good health and CMV-seronegative. Material: PBMCs.

CDR3: CASSLVAGGYEQYF. In DNA, the CDR3 is TGTGCCAGCAGCTTGGTAGCGGGAGGCTACGAGCAGTACTTC. The genes are TRBV7-8 and TRBJ2-7; 10 bases align to TRBD2. The trim removed 3 bases at V and 3 bases at J, leaving 2 bases unmatched. The germline CDR1 and CDR2 sequences are SGHVS and FQNEAQ. CDR3 length equals 14 residues.